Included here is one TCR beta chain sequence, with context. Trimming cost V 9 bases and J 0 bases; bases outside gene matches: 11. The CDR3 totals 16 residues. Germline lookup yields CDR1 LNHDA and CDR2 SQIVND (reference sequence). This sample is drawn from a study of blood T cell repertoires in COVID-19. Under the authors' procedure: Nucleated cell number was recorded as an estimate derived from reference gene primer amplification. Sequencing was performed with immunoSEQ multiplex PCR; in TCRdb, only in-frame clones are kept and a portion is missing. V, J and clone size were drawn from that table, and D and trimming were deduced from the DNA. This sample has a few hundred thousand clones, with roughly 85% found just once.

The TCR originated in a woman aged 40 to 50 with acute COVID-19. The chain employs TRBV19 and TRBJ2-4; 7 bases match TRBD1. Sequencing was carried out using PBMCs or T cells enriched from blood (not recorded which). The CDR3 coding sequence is TGTGCCAGCCAGCAGACAGGGACGCTAGCCAAAAACATTCAGTACTTC. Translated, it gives CASQQTGTLAKNIQYF.